The TCR beta chain described here comes from a study of T-cell reconstitution after alpha-beta-depleted transplantation in children. General observations from the study: T cells produced anew were the main source of T-cell counts and diversity one year after transplant. Surviving recipient T cells and thymic progenitors produced the high day-60 TCRbeta diversity seen in some patients.

This clonotype was seen a handful of times. Antigen: not known. TCRbeta library preparation incorporated unique molecular identifiers. TCRdb passed the PCR reads through MiXCR, listing each CDR3 protein once. The sample includes approximately 130,000 distinct CDR3 sequences, about a tenth of them seen just once. Trimming at V came to 5 bases and at J to 4 bases, leaving 9 bases not matched to a gene. This CDR3 is built from 14 residues. Germline V CDR1 and CDR2: SGHKS, YYEKEE (reference sequence). The source was PBMCs, mostly from graft donor cells, collected 180 days after TCRalphabeta/CD19-depleted stem cell transplant. J is TRBJ2-7 and V is TRBV5-5; 7 bases are shared with TRBD1. The receptor was derived from a girl under three years old who had a stem cell transplant for combined immunodeficiency, so the T cells may come from the graft donor. The CDR3 nucleotides are TGTGCCAGCAGGACCGGGACAGTTTTATACGAGCAGTACTTC. As protein: CASRTGTVLYEQYF.